The source of this T cell receptor (beta chain) is a study of OX40 agonist ivuxolimab in advanced cancers. About the study as a whole: The costimulatory receptor OX40 (CD134) was targeted by ivuxolimab, a fully human IgG2 agonistic monoclonal antibody. Of the 52 patients in dose escalation, 19 had hepatocellular carcinoma, some 15 had melanoma, 9 had renal cell carcinoma and 9 had head and neck cancer. Prior anti-PD-1, anti-PD-L1 or anti-CTLA-4 therapy was permitted, and checkpoint inhibitors had been received by under 50% of dose-escalation patients. The paper covers the monotherapy dose-escalation part of the phase I ivuxolimab trial, which included N of about 51 patients. A male proportion of approximately 83% and a mean age of 60 years, ranging from roughly 23 to 79, were recorded for the dose-escalation cohort. Intravenous ivuxolimab was administered to patients every 2 weeks at six dose levels: 0.01, 0.1, 0.3, 1.5, 3 and 10 mg/kg. The purpose of peripheral TCRbeta sequencing was to test whether ivuxolimab changed TCR sequence diversity and led to clonal T-cell expansion. Partial responses occurred in three dose-escalation patients, of whom one had hepatocellular carcinoma and two had cutaneous melanoma.

Remarks on this clone: Its antigen is not yet known. No base-level quality is on record; no much larger clone is a single base apart.

Genomic DNA was extracted from sorted cells for sequencing of the TCRbeta CDR3 region. The immunoSEQ Assay was used to sequence the TCRbeta CDR3 regions. The source is immuneACCESS, and TCRdb retained only in-frame sequences with V and J called. Part of the clones is not carried over; for the studies checked, unresolved V genes explain less than half of this, and the remainder is unexplained. Across this sample there are approximately 100,000 clones, with approximately 90% seen only once. The ten largest clones take up around 0.85% of the sample. The trial excluded patients who had a history of autoimmune disease or were on systemic immunosuppression. Peripheral blood for TCR sequencing was drawn from every dose cohort at baseline, at cycle 4 day 1 and at cycle 7 day 1. The samples were drawn from a first-in-human, open-label, multicenter phase I dose-escalation trial of ivuxolimab. Adults with locally advanced or metastatic melanoma, renal cell carcinoma, hepatocellular carcinoma or head and neck squamous cell carcinoma were enrolled in the trial. Before TCR sequencing, CD4+ and CD8+ T cells were separately sorted from peripheral blood.

Overall study results and their limits: After ivuxolimab, expanded clones were on average more numerous among CD8+ T cells than among CD4+ T cells. Low levels of normalized T-cell clonal expansion were also seen in some nonresponding patients. Antigen specificity was not determined for the clonally expanded peripheral T cells. At doses of 0.1 to 3.0 mg/kg, clonal expansion of both CD4+ and CD8+ blood T cells was observed from baseline to week 6. Partial responders in the 0.1-3.0 mg/kg groups had among the lowest normalized peripheral clonal expansion, especially among CD8+ T cells.

The CDR3, cysteine through phenylalanine, is 16 amino acids long. Only the CDR3 DNA stays, 48 bases, in frame from base 1. CDR1 is given as SGHTA and CDR2 as FQGNSA, both from the germline V gene. Germline trimming amounts to 2 bases on V and 2 bases on J, with 9 as the count of junction bases outside the gene matches. The starting material was CD4+ or CD8+ T cells sorted from blood, obtained in a trial of the OX40 agonist ivuxolimab. The receptor was derived from an adult with an advanced solid tumor such as melanoma, head and neck, liver or kidney cancer. The chain was built from TRBV7-2 and TRBJ2-7; TRBD2 aligns with 7 central bases. CDR3 region: CASSLTAGGGAYEQYF. The nucleotides read TGTGCCAGCAGCTTAACGGCAGGCGGGGGAGCCTACGAGCAGTACTTC.